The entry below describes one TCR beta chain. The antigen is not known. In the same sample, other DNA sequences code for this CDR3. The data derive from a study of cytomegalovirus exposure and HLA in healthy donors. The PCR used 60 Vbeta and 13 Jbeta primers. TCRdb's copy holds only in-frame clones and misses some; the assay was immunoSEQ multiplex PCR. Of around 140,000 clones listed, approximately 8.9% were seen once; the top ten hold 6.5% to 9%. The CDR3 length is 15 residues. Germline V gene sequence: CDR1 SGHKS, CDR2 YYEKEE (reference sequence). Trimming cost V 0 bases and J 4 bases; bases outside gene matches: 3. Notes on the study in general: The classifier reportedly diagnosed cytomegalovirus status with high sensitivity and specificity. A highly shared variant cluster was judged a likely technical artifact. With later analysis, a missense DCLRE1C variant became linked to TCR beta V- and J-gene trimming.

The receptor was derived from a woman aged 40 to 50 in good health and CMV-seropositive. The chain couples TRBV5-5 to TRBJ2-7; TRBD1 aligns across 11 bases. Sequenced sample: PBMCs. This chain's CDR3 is CASSLAGTGGYEQYF. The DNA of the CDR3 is TGTGCCAGCAGCTTGGCCGGGACAGGGGGTTACGAGCAGTACTTC.